This T cell receptor beta chain is drawn from a study of beta chain features in type 1 diabetes. The authors reverse transcribed all of the isolated RNA, so sequencing captured expressed TCRB transcripts. Repertoires were generated with immunoSEQ multiplex PCR, while TCRdb's copy carries only in-frame clones and drops some. This table has roughly 400,000 clones, roughly 15% appearing once. Comments on this clone: Its specificity is not known. One junction end disagrees with the germline gene, perhaps due to a read error.

This CDR3 has 14 amino acids. Germline V gene lookup returns CDR1 MDHEN and CDR2 SYDVKM. Findings and caveats of the study: Whether TCRB rearrangement is influenced by HLA type went unresolved here.

The chain uses TRBV28 and TRBJ2-2; D gene uncertain. Sequencing was done on a sample of naive CD4+ T cells from blood. The sequence was obtained from a young woman in good health. The CDR3 region has the DNA TGTGCCAGCAGTTTACCTAGGAACGCCGGGGAGCTGTTTTTT. Translation: CASSLPRNAGELFF.